These 8 T cell receptor beta chains were sequenced from one sample in a study of regulatory T cells in long-lasting Graves disease. The time point was: newly diagnosed GD, antithyroid drugs for less than 3 months. PBMC RNA was the source of the TCR library. CDR3 regions were amplified by Arm-PCR using iRepertoire HTBI primers to build TCR beta libraries. TCRdb processed the multiplex PCR reads anew with MiXCR; each CDR3 protein has one entry. The sample consists of roughly 420,000 distinct CDR3 sequences, about 16% of them appearing once. These records were also assigned to another study, of T cells in Graves' hyperthyroidism and ophthalmopathy.

The sample was peripheral blood mononuclear cells (PBMCs), taken at new diagnosis, from a patient treated with antithyroid drugs. The receptor set was obtained from a woman in her thirties with Graves disease.

A note on this clonotype: The junction differs from germline at one of its ends, possibly a read error. The V and J genes are TRBV4-3 and TRBJ1-5; D is perhaps TRBD1 (5 bases). Germline V gives CDR1 LGHNA, CDR2 YSLEER. The CDR3 totals 13 residues. CDR3 DNA sequence: TGCGCCAGCAGCCTCGAGAGGGGTCAGCCCCTGCATTTT. It is translated as CASSLERGQPLHF.

This clonotype occurred a few times. This rearrangement joins TRBV7-3 to TRBJ1-6; D is possibly TRBD1 (6 bases). There are 14 residues in the CDR3. From germline, CDR1 is SGHTA and CDR2 FQGTGA. Between the trimmed V and J ends, which lost 5 bases and 7 bases, there was a span of 12 bases. Here the CDR3 DNA reads TGTGCCAGCAGCCTACAGGGAGGGAATTCACCCCTCCACTTT. As protein: CASSLQGGNSPLHF.

Ten or more counts support this clonotype. The CDR3, as DNA: TGCGCCAGTTCCGCCGGCACAGATACGCAGTATTTT. Its protein is CASSAGTDTQYF. The V call is TRBV5-1, the J call TRBJ2-3, with D unresolved. The CDR3 spans 12 residues. The germline V and J ends were trimmed by 8 bases and 1 base, with 8 bases remaining between them. CDR1 and CDR2 from the germline V gene are SGHRS and YFSETQ.

This clonotype came up many times. The chain couples TRBV28 to TRBJ2-2; no clear D. CDR1 is MDHEN and CDR2 is SYDVKM in the germline V gene. Trimming took off 3 bases at V and 6 bases at J, with 14 bases between the two ends. The CDR3 contains 15 residues. DNA of the CDR3: TGTGCCAGCAGTTTCGACGGAACCACCCCCGGGGAGCTGTTTTTT. Residues: CASSFDGTTPGELFF.

This clonotype has a count of ten or more. CDR3 coding DNA: TGTGCCAGCAGTTTCCAGGGAACTAGCACAGATACGCAGTATTTT. Protein: CASSFQGTSTDTQYF. The gene calls are TRBV2 and TRBJ2-3, with a tentative D call TRBD1 (5 bases). Germline loops: CDR1 SNHLY, CDR2 FYNNEI. CDR3 size: 15 residues. Between the trimmed V and J ends, which lost 5 bases and 0 bases, there was a span of 12 bases.

This clonotype was seen many times. V and J are TRBV6-1 and TRBJ2-2; D might be TRBD2 (6 bases). V was trimmed by 5 bases and J by 3 bases, leaving 13 bases between them. This CDR3 comprises 15 residues. Germline V gene data show CDR1 as MNHNS and CDR2 as SASEGT. Written as DNA, the CDR3 is TGTGCCAGCAGTACCCGGGACTTCTACACCGGGGAGCTGTTTTTT. Its translation: CASSTRDFYTGELFF.

This clonotype was picked up many times. The chain employs TRBV7-2 and TRBJ2-3; D may be TRBD1 or TRBD2 (5 bases each). This CDR3 is 13 amino acids long. The germline V gene has CDR1 SGHTA and CDR2 FQGNSA. Trimming removed 3 bases at V and 5 bases at J, with 9 bases between. The CDR3 DNA reads TGTGCCAGCAGCTTGGGGGAGCTAGATACGCAGTATTTT. Translated, it gives CASSLGELDTQYF.

The CDR3 protein is CASRSGTGIGYTF. CDR3 coding DNA: TGCGCCAGCAGATCCGGGACAGGGATTGGCTACACCTTC. The V call is TRBV4-1, the J call TRBJ1-2; 9 nucleotides agree with TRBD1. V lost 6 bases, J lost 7 bases, and 6 bases stayed unmatched. CDR3 length: 13 amino acids. Germline assignment: CDR1 MGHRA and CDR2 YSYEKL.